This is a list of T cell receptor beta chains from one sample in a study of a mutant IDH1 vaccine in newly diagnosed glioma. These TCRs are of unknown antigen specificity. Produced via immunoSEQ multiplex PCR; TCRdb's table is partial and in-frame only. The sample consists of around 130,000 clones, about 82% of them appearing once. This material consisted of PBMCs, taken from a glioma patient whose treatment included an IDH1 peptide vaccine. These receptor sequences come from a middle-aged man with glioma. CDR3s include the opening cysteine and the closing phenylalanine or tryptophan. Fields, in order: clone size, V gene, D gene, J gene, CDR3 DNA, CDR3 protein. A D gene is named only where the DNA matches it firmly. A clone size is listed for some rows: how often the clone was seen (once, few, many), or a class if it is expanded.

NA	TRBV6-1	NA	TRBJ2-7	TGTGCCAGCAGTGACGAGGGGGACGAGCAGTACTTC	CASSDEGDEQYF
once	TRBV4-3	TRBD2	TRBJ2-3	TGCGCCAGCAGCCCCCGTCTAGCGGGATTGGGGGATACGCAGTATTTT	CASSPRLAGLGDTQYF
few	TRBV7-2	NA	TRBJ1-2	TGTGCCAGCAGCTTAGCGCGACAGAACTATGGCTACACCTTC	CASSLARQNYGYTF
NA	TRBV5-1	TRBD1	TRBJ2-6	TGCGCCAGCAGCGCCAGGACAGGATCTTACAACGTCCTGACTTTC	CASSARTGSYNVLTF
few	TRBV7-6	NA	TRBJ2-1	TGTGCCAGCAGCCGAACTAGGGCGAATGAGCAGTTCTTC	CASSRTRANEQFF
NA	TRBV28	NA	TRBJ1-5	TGTGCCAGCAAGGTACTCAGCCGGAATCAGCCCCAGCATTTT	CASKVLSRNQPQHF
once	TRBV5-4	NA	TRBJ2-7	TGTGCCAGCAGCCCCGGGCGTATTTCATGGGAGCAGTACTTC	CASSPGRISWEQYF
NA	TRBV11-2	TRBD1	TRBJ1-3	TGTGCCAGCAGCGGCCGGGACAGGGGGCTCGGAAACACCATATATTTT	CASSGRDRGLGNTIYF
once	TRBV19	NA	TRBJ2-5	TGTGCCAGTAGTATTGGCAGAATTTACCAAGAGACCCAGTACTTC	CASSIGRIYQETQYF
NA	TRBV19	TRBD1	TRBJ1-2	TGTGCCAGTAGTGCCGGACAGGGGGGCTATGGCTACACCTTC	CASSAGQGGYGYTF
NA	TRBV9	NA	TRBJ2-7	TGTGCCAGCAGCGTGGGCGGGACGGCTATGGAGCAGTACTTC	CASSVGGTAMEQYF
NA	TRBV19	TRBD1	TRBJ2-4	TGTGCCAGTAGTACCGGGACAGTTCTAGCCAAAAACATTCAGTACTTC	CASSTGTVLAKNIQYF
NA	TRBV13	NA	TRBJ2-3	TGTGCCAGCAGCTTAGCGTTTCGAGGGGCTAGCACAGATACGCAGTATTTT	CASSLAFRGASTDTQYF
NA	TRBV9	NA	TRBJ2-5	TGTGCCAGCAGCGTAGAAGGGACGGGAGATGAGACCCAGTACTTC	CASSVEGTGDETQYF
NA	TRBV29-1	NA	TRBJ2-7	TGCAGCGTTGAGAAGCCAGGGGCCACCTACGAGCAGTACTTC	CSVEKPGATYEQYF
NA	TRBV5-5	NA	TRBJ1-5	TGTGCCAGCAGCCTCATACCAGGAACGAGCAATCAGCCCCAGCATTTT	CASSLIPGTSNQPQHF
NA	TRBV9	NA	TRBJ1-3	TGTGCCATCCAACCACTCTCTGGAAACACCATATATTTT	CAIQPLSGNTIYF
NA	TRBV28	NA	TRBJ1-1	TGTGCCAGCAGTTTAGTTGATATGAACACTGAAGCTTTCTTT	CASSLVDMNTEAFF
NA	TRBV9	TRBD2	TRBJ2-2	TGTGCCAGCAGCGTTTTAGCGGGAGCACGGACCGGGGAGCTGTTTTTT	CASSVLAGARTGELFF
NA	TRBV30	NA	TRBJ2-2	TGTGCCTGGAGGAAGAACACCGGGGAGCTGTTTTTT	CAWRKNTGELFF
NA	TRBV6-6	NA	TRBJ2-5	TGTGCCAGCACGACTGCCAAGGAGACCCAGTACTTC	CASTTAKETQYF
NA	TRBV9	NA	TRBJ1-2	TGTGCCAGCAGTGTCAGGGGTAGAGGAGGCTACACCTTC	CASSVRGRGGYTF
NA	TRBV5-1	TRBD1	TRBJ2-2	TGCGCCAGCAGTCCCGGGACAGGGTTCGGGGAGCTGTTTTTT	CASSPGTGFGELFF
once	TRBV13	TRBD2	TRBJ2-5	TGTGCCAGCAGCTTAGCTAGCGGGAGGATGGAGACCCAGTACTTC	CASSLASGRMETQYF
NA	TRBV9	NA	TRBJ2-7	TGTGCCAGCAGGCCTCTAGCGAACACCTACGAGCAGTACTTC	CASRPLANTYEQYF
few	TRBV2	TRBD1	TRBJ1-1	TGTGCCAGCTTAACAGGGGCCACTGAAGCTTTCTTT	CASLTGATEAFF